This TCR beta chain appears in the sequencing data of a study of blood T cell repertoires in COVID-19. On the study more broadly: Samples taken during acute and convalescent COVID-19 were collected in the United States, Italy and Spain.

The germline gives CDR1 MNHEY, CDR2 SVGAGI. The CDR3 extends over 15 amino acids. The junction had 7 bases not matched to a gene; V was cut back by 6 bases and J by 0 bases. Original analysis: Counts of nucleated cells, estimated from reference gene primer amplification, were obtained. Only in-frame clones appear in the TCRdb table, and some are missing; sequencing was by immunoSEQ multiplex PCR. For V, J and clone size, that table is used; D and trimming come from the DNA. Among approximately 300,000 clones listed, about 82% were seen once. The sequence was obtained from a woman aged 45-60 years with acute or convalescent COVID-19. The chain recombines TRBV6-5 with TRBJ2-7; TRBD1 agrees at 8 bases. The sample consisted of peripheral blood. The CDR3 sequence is CASRPGGGDSYEQYF. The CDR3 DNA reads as TGTGCCAGCAGGCCAGGGGGCGGGGACTCCTACGAGCAGTACTTC.